A single T cell receptor beta chain is shown here with its context. Its antigen is as yet unknown. The sample comes from a study of memory CD4+ T cells and cytomegalovirus serostatus. Regarding the study as a whole: Median bootstrapped AUC for CMV status was about 0.94 originally, 0.75 to 0.91 US-trained. Suggested: most of the CMV-linked TCR signature lies in CD4+ memory cells.

The CDR3 consists of 11 residues. The germline V gene encodes CDR1 SGHTA and CDR2 FQGNSA. V gave up 6 bases and J gave up 5 bases, with 7 bases separating them. Single viable CD3+CD4+CD8-CD45RO+ cells were sorted as the memory CD4+ T cells. Clones were sequenced by immunoSEQ multiplex PCR, and TCRdb holds only the in-frame ones, with some missing. The sample yields tens of thousands of clones, 82% seen once. The chain employs TRBV7-2 and TRBJ2-5; D not certain. The sequence was collected from an adult in good health and CMV-seronegative. Sequenced sample: memory CD4+ T cells from blood. The CDR3 reads CASREFETQYF. As DNA, the CDR3 is TGTGCCAGCAGGGAGTTCGAGACCCAGTACTTC.